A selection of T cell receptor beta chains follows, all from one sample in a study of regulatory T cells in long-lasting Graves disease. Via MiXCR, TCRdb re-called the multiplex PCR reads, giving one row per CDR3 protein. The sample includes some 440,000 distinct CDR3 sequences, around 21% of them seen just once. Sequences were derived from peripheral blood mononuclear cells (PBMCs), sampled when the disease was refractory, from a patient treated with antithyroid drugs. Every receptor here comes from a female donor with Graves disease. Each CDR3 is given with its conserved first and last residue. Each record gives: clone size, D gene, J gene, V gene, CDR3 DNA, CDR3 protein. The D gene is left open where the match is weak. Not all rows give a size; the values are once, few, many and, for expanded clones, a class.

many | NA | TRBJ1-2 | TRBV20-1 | TGCAGTGCTAGACCATCCACTAACTATGGCTACACCTTC | CSARPSTNYGYTF
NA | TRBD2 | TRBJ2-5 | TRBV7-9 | TGTGCCAGCAGACGGGGGGGGACCCAGTACTTC | CASRRGGTQYF
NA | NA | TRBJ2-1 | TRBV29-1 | TGCAGCGTAATTGCGGCACGCTATGAGCAGTTCTTC | CSVIAARYEQFF
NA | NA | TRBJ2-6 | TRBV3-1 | TGTGCCAGCAGCCAAGGGGGCGCTGGGGCCAACGTCCTGACTTTC | CASSQGGAGANVLTF
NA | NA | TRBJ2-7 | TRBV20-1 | TGCAGTGCTAGATTGTGGGGGACACCCCCCTACGAGCAGTACTTC | CSARLWGTPPYEQYF
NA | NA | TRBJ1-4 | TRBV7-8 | TGTGCCAGCAGCCCAGGGACCGACGTCGTTGAAAAACTGTTTTTT | CASSPGTDVVEKLFF
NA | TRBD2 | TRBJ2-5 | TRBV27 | TGTGCAACCAGGAGCGGGAGGGGCGAGACCCAGTACTTC | CATRSGRGETQYF
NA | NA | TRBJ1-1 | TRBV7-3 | TGTGCCAGCAGCCCACAGAAGATGAACACTGAAGCTTTCTTT | CASSPQKMNTEAFF
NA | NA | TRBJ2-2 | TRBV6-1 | TGTGCCAGCGTGAGCAGGGCGAACACCGGGGAGCTGTTTTTT | CASVSRANTGELFF
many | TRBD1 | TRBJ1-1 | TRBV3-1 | TGTGCCAGCAGCCACGGACAGGGAATGAACACTGAAGCTTTCTTT | CASSHGQGMNTEAFF
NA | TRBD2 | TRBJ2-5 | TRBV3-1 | TGTGCCAGCAGCCCGCTGGGACTAGAAGAGAAGACCCAGTACTTC | CASSPLGLEEKTQYF
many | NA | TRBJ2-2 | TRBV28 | TGTGCCAGCAAGAAAGGGGGACAGAACACCGGGGAGCTGTTTTTT | CASKKGGQNTGELFF
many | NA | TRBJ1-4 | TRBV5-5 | TGTGCCAGCGCCGAAAGGGGAGGGAGTGAAAAACTGTTTTTT | CASAERGGSEKLFF
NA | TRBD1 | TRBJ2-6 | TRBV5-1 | TGCGCCAGCAGCTTTTCCGGGACAGGGGGTATCTCTGGGGCCAACGTCCTGACTTTC | CASSFSGTGGISGANVLTF
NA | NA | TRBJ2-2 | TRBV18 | TGTGCCAGCTCACCACTGTCCGGTGGGCAGAACACCGGGGAGCTGTTTTTT | CASSPLSGGQNTGELFF
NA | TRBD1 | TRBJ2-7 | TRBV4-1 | TGCGCCAGCAGCCAAGAGTCAGGGGGAAGGTACGAGCAGTACTTC | CASSQESGGRYEQYF
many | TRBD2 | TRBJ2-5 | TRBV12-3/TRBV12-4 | TGTGCCACCGGGAGGGGAGAGACCCAGTACTTC | CATGRGETQYF
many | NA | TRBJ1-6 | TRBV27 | TGTGCCAGCAGTTTGTTCGTGTATAATTCACCCCTCCACTTT | CASSLFVYNSPLHF
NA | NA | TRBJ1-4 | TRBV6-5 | TGTGCCAGCAGTTATTATCCCGGTCATGAAAAACTGTTTTTT | CASSYYPGHEKLFF
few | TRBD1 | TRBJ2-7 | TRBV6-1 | TGTGCCAGCACCTGGACAGGGGTCTACGAGCAGTACTTC | CASTWTGVYEQYF
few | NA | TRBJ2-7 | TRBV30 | TGTGCCTGGAGGATAACTACCGATTCCTACGAGCAGTACTTC | CAWRITTDSYEQYF
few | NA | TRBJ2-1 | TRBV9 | TGTGCCAGCAGCGTAGGAACAGCGTCCTACAATGAGCAGTTCTTC | CASSVGTASYNEQFF
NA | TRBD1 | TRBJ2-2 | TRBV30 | TGTGCCTGGAGTGTACTTAGGACAGGGGTCAGGATTTCCGGGGAGCTGTTTTTT | CAWSVLRTGVRISGELFF
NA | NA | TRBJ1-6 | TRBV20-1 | TGCAGTGCTAGACTATTGATGTCAGGAACCTCGAGCTCCTATAATTCACCCCTCCACTTT | CSARLLMSGTSSSYNSPLHF
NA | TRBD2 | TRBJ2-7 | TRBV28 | TGTGCCAGCAGCTACCGACTAGCGGGACCCTACGAGCAGTACTTC | CASSYRLAGPYEQYF
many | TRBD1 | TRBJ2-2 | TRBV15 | TGTGCCACCAGTTCGACAGGGGCCGGGGAGCTGTTTTTT | CATSSTGAGELFF
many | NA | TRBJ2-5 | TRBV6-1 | TGTGCCAGCAACGGACTCTTCTCCCAAGAGACCCAGTACTTC | CASNGLFSQETQYF
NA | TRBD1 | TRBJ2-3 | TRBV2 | TGTGCCAGCAGCCCGGAGACAGGGCCGGGCACAGATACGCAGTATTTT | CASSPETGPGTDTQYF
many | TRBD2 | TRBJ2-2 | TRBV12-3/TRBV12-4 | TGTGCCAGCTCCTGGGGGGGCGGGGAGCTGTTTTTT | CASSWGGGELFF
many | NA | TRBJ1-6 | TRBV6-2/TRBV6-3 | TGTGCCAGCAGGGCGATTAGGGCCGATAATTCACCCCTCCACTTT | CASRAIRADNSPLHF
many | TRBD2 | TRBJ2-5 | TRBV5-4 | TGTGCCAGCAGCGCGGGACTAGTCCAAGAGACCCAGTACTTC | CASSAGLVQETQYF
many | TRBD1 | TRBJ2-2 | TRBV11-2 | TGTGCCAGCAGCTTAGACCCGGGACAGGGCTTGGCCGGGGAGCTGTTTTTT | CASSLDPGQGLAGELFF
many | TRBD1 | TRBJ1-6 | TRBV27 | TGTGCCAGCAGTCCATACGGGACAGCTAATTCACCCCTCCACTTT | CASSPYGTANSPLHF
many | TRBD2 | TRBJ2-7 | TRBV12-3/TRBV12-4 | TGTGCCAGCAGGGCTCCTCCGGGACTAGCGAGCTCCTACGAGCAGTACTTC | CASRAPPGLASSYEQYF
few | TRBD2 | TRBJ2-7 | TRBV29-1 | TGCAGCGTCAGACTAGCGGGAACCTACGAGCAGTACTTC | CSVRLAGTYEQYF
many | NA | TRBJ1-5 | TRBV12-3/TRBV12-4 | TGTGCCAGCAGCGAGGGCAATCAGCCCCAGCATTTT | CASSEGNQPQHF
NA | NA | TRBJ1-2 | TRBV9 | TGTGCCAGCAGCGTTAGGGGGACTCGGATGAACTATGGCTACACCTTC | CASSVRGTRMNYGYTF